This T cell receptor (beta chain) stems from a study of CD8 T cells in ankylosing spondylitis. Study-level results: The study identified a TCR beta motif of fewer than 10 highly homologous variants that appeared characteristic of ankylosing spondylitis blood.

CDR3 size: 14 residues. Germline trimming cut 3 bases from V and 6 bases from J; bases unmatched to any gene: 10. Germline values: CDR1 SQVTM, CDR2 ANQGSEA. In this sample, this clonotype turned up a few times. Its antigen is as yet unknown. TCRdb itself ran the 5' RACE reads through MiXCR, one entry per CDR3 protein. The sample carries over 600,000 distinct CDR3 sequences, 15% to 20% recorded once. This TCR derives from a male donor with ankylosing spondylitis. Sequencing was done on a sample of blood, either unsorted or a sorted T cell fraction (not recorded which). The chain has TRBV29-1 and TRBJ1-1; TRBD1 aligns across 7 bases. Here the CDR3 DNA reads TGCAGCGTTGACTACAGGGGCTCAGGCCCTGAAGCTTTCTTT. Residues: CSVDYRGSGPEAFF.